Sequencing of this T cell receptor (beta chain) was carried out in a study of OX40 agonist ivuxolimab in advanced cancers. Across the whole study: Partial responses occurred in Three dose-escalation patients, one with hepatocellular carcinoma and two with cutaneous melanoma.

The protocol was immunoSEQ multiplex PCR, while the TCRdb copy is restricted to in-frame clones and leaves out a portion. Found here are about 95,000 clones, 90% to 95% of them singletons; the top ten hold roughly 2.6%. CDR3 length equals 14 residues. Looked up from germline, CDR1 is LNHDA and CDR2 is SQIVND (reference sequence). Trimming cost V 9 bases and J 10 bases, with 24 bases left between them. The sample consisted of CD4+ or CD8+ T cells sorted from blood, taken in a trial of the OX40 agonist ivuxolimab. The V gene is TRBV19, the J gene TRBJ1-1; D is undetermined. This sequence was found in an adult with an advanced solid tumor such as melanoma, head and neck, liver or kidney cancer. The CDR3 nucleotides read TGTGCCAGCAAAACCAACTACGATACAGAGGGAGCTTTCTTT. This translates into CASKTNYDTEGAFF.